This T cell receptor beta chain stems from a study of identical twins. The CDR3 is made up of 15 amino acids. Per germline, CDR1 SGHTA and CDR2 FQGNSA. J gave up 0 bases and V 4 bases, and 5 bases lay outside the gene matches. TCRdb recomputed calls from the 5' RACE reads with MiXCR, one row per CDR3 protein. This table holds 200,000 to 250,000 distinct CDR3 sequences, 7.5% found once. Separately, the same data were catalogued under a study of yellow fever vaccine responses in identical twins.

The sequenced material came from memory (CD45RO+) T cells sorted from blood. The receptor's source is a woman aged 18-35 years in good health. V and J are TRBV7-2 and TRBJ2-7; 8 positions match TRBD2. The CDR3 is CASSSSGSFSYEQYF. The DNA of the CDR3 is TGTGCCAGCAGCTCCAGCGGGAGTTTCTCCTACGAGCAGTACTTC.